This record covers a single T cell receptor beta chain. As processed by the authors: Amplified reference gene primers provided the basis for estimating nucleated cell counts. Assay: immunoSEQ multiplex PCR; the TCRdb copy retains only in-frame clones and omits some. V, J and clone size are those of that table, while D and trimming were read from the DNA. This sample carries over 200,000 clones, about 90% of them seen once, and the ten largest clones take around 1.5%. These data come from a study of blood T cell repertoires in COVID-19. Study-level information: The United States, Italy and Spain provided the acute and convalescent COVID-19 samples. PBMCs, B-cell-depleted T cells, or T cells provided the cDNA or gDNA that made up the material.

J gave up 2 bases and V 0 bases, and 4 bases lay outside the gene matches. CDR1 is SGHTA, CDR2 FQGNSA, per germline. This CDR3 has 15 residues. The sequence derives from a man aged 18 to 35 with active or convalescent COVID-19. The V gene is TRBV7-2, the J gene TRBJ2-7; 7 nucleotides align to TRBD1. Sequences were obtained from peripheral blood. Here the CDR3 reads CASSLAYRGTYEQYF. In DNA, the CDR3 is TGTGCCAGCAGCTTAGCGTACAGGGGTACCTACGAGCAGTACTTC.